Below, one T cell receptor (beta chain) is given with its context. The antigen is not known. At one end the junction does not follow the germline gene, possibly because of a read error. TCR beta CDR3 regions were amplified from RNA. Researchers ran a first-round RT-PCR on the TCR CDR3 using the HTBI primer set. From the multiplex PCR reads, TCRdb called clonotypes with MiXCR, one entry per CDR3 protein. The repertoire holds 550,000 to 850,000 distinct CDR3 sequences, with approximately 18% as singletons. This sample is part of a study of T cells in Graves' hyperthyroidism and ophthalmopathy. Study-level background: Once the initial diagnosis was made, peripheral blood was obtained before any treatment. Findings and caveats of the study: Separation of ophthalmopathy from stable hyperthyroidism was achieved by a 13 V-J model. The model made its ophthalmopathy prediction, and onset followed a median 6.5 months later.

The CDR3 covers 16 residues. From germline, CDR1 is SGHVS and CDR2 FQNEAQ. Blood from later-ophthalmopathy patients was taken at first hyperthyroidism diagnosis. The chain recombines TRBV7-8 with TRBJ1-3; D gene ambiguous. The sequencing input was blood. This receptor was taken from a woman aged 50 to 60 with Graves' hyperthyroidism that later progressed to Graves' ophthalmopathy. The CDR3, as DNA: TGTGCCAGCAACTTAGGTGCTTTGGGCTCTGGAAACACCATATATTTT. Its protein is CASNLGALGSGNTIYF.